One and the same sample provided the 8 T cell receptor beta chains below, sequenced in a study of regulatory T cells in long-lasting Graves disease. Arm-PCR with iRepertoire HTBI primers amplified the CDR3 regions for these TCR beta libraries. One entry per CDR3 protein, called by TCRdb with MiXCR from the multiplex PCR reads. This sample has 250,000 or so distinct CDR3 sequences, with 20% to 25% found just once. Time point noted: newly diagnosed GD, antithyroid drugs for less than 3 months. PBMC RNA served as the TCR library source. Sequencing used peripheral blood mononuclear cells (PBMCs), obtained at new diagnosis, from a patient treated with antithyroid drugs. The receptors come from a female donor with Graves disease.

This clonotype was detected ten times or more. The V gene is TRBV5-6, the J gene TRBJ2-7; TRBD1 aligns across 7 bases. The V gene end was trimmed by 4 bases and the J gene end by 5 bases; junction bases not matched to a gene: 6. Germline assignment: CDR1 SGHDT and CDR2 YYEEEE. The CDR3 consists of 13 residues. The CDR3 DNA sequence: TGTGCCAGCAGCCCGGACAGGACGGACGAGCAGTACTTC. Translating gives CASSPDRTDEQYF.

In its sample, this clonotype was seen many times. V and J are TRBV4-2 and TRBJ2-7, with D perhaps assigned TRBD1 or TRBD2 (6 bases each). With 3 bases removed from V and 4 bases from J, the gap between germline ends came to 16 bases. CDR1 and CDR2 from the germline V gene are LGHNA and YNFKEQ. This CDR3 contains 15 residues. The CDR3 DNA reads as TGTGCCAGCAGCCACCCCTCTAGGGGGGCTTACGAGCAGTACTTC. Its translation: CASSHPSRGAYEQYF.

This clonotype was seen many times. V usage is TRBV7-2 and J usage is TRBJ1-1; no reliable D call. Germline assignment: CDR1 SGHTA and CDR2 FQGNSA. This CDR3 comprises 15 residues. V lost 4 bases, J lost 3 bases, and 15 bases lay in between. The CDR3 loop is CASSSRFDGDTEAFF. The DNA of the CDR3 is TGTGCCAGCAGCTCGAGGTTTGACGGGGACACTGAAGCTTTCTTT.

This clonotype was observed a single time. V gene TRBV7-9 combines with J gene TRBJ1-1, with 8 bases lining up with TRBD1. The V gene's germline CDR1 is SEHNR and CDR2 FQNEAQ (reference sequence). The CDR3 consists of 15 residues. The J segment lost 5 bases and the V segment lost 5 bases, leaving 10 bases of the junction unmatched. In DNA form, the CDR3 reads TGTGCCAGCAGCCCACGGACAGGGAAGGGTACTGAAGCTTTCTTT. Protein: CASSPRTGKGTEAFF.

This clonotype was recorded many times. The chain joins TRBV3-1 to TRBJ1-2, with D perhaps TRBD1 (6 bases). Trimming pared 1 base from V and 2 bases from J, leaving 11 bases between. This CDR3 comprises 15 residues. Per germline, CDR1 LGHDT and CDR2 YNNKEL (reference sequence). CDR3 amino acids: CASSQVTGLNYGYTF. The CDR3 DNA reads TGTGCCAGCAGCCAAGTAACAGGGTTGAACTATGGCTACACCTTC.

This clonotype was seen many times. This rearrangement joins TRBV20-1 to TRBJ2-1; 7 nucleotides agree with TRBD1. The CDR3 sequence is 15 residues long. CDR1 and CDR2 from the germline V gene are DFQATT and SNEGSKA (reference sequence). V trimming: 2 bases; J trimming: 4 bases; junction bases outside the gene matches: 8. CDR3 nucleotides: TGCAGTGCTAGAACTCCGGGACAGAGGTACAATGAGCAGTTCTTC. Encoded protein: CSARTPGQRYNEQFF.

This clonotype occurred many times. The rearrangement links TRBV7-2 to TRBJ2-7, with D unclear. This CDR3 has 13 residues. The V gene lost 1 base and the J gene lost 5 bases, with 9 bases spanning the gap. In germline, CDR1 is SGHTA, CDR2 FQGNSA. The CDR3 spells CASSLGSPHEQYF. CDR3 sequence (DNA): TGTGCCAGCAGCTTAGGCAGTCCCCACGAGCAGTACTTC.

This clonotype has at least ten counts. The chain uses TRBV10-3 and TRBJ2-5; D unclear. Looked up from germline, CDR1 is ENHRY and CDR2 is SYGVKD. V gave up 4 bases and J gave up 2 bases, with 11 bases separating them. The CDR3 is 14 amino acids. CDR3 sequence (DNA): TGTGCCATCAGTGCGCCACGCCGACAAGAGACCCAGTACTTC. This encodes CAISAPRRQETQYF.